Ten or more counts support the clone carrying this TCR beta chain. This record belongs to a study of T cells in Graves' hyperthyroidism and ophthalmopathy. Amplification of TCR beta CDR3 regions was performed using RNA transcripts as template. RT-PCR in the first round (using the HTBI primer set) targeted the TCR CDR3. In TCRdb, the multiplex PCR reads were re-called with MiXCR into one record per CDR3 protein. The sample shows hundreds of thousands of distinct CDR3 sequences, roughly 14% of them seen only once. V was clipped by 3 bases and J by 2 bases, with 13 bases between them. This CDR3 is 16 amino acids long. Germline CDR1 and CDR2: KGHSH and LQKENI.

V usage is TRBV18 and J usage is TRBJ2-2; no clear D gene. Input material: blood. This sequence was found in a man younger than 35 with Graves' ophthalmopathy. CDR3 coding DNA: TGTGCCAGCTCACCGCAATACAGACCTAACACCGGGGAGCTGTTTTTT. It specifies CASSPQYRPNTGELFF.